Listed below are T cell receptor beta chains from one sample, sequenced in a study of cytomegalovirus exposure and HLA in healthy donors. TCRdb's table, derived via immunoSEQ multiplex PCR, lists solely in-frame clones and lacks some. The repertoire consists of approximately 70,000 clones, with roughly 94% occurring once and the leading ten covering roughly 0.63%. The source material was PBMCs. These receptors were obtained from a woman between 18 and 29 years old in good health and CMV-seronegative. The conserved cysteine and the conserved F or W are not part of the CDR3 here.

v_call,cdr3_aa
TRBV15,ATRSGGGRNEQF
TRBV6-1,ASTDRGSDTEAF
TRBV9,ASRLGDRDERGYT
TRBV7-3,ASSPAASSYNEQF
TRBV15,ATSRDRGQSGELF
TRBV4-3,ASSQQTGGTGNSPLH
TRBV25-1,ASSGPGQGIADTQY
TRBV6-5,ASSYTGLASGETQY
TRBV7-8,ASSARGTGGAGFKPQH
TRBV7-2,ASSLGPAGGQPQH
TRBV7-7,ASSLAQYNEQF
TRBV5-1,ASSIDGGLNQPQH
TRBV28,ATRRLAGATQETQY
TRBV7-9,ASSPTGGNGYT
TRBV29-1,SAGGRWGTNEKLF
TRBV28,ASSKQGASNQPQH
TRBV19,ASTVGTGEDGYGYT
TRBV27,ASSGTASYNEQF
TRBV5-1,ATGFGTSGVTDTQY
TRBV7-9,ASSLESRGGANEQF
TRBV5-5,ASSLVEGDSPLH
TRBV18,ASSPERFENEKLF
TRBV5-4,ASSLGGGALNSPLH
TRBV7-6,ASSLVQGYNEQF
TRBV19,ASSIVGTMFYNEQF
TRBV7-3,ASSLIARGENTEAF
TRBV10-2,ASSPQDGRGNTIY
TRBV7-9,ASSLGGLNGYT
TRBV28,ASSGTGGTGELF
TRBV5-1,ASSLGAGRGEQF
TRBV12-5,ASGLGLPGTGGMNGYT
TRBV28,ASSFLGQSTGELF
TRBV9,ASSPHPRQGASDTQY
TRBV7-2,ASSLAGTAEKLF
TRBV14,ASSTRDRGRSNSPLH
TRBV4-3,ASSQGGLAVASTDTQY
TRBV18,ASARSGQKETQY
TRBV19,ASSADRGAEAF
TRBV5-8,ASGTGIYGYT
TRBV9,ASSAEGASYNEQF
TRBV13,ASSSTPGYGYT
TRBV28,ASSVEGSSYEQY
TRBV9,ASSGRLAGVNEQF
TRBV18,ASSPQEKNTIY
TRBV7-3,ASSAGTGVYNEQF